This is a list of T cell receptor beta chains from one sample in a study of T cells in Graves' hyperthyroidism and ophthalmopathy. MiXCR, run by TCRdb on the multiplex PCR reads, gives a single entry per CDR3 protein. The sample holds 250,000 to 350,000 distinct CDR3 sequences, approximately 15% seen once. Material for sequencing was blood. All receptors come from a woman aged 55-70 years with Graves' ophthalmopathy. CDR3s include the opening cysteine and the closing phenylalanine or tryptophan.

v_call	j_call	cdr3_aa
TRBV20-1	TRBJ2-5	CSARLDTSQETQYF
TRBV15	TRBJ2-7	CATSSLRRPSYEQYF
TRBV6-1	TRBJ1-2	CASSDPRRGANYGYTF
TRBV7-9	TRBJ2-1	CASNRDRVGNEQFF
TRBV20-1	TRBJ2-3	CSASGGAADTQYF
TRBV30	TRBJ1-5	CAWSVTGIEPQHF
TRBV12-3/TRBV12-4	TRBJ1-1	CASSLRHSNTEAFF
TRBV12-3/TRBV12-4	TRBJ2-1	CASSKWGQGSFEQFF
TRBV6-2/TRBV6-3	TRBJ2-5	CASSYSMSDQETQYF
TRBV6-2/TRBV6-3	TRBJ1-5	CASSYSHRVASYSNQPQHF
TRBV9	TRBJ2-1	CASSVGGMGDNEQFF
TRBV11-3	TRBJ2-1	CASSPRAGSSNEQFF
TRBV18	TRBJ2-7	CASSPLGHTYEQYF
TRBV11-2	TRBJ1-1	CASSLVLSNTEAFF
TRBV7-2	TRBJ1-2	CASSFWAANYGYTF
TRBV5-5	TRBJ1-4	CASSFQTTDNEKLFF
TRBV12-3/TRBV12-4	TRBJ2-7	CASSFGQGRYEQYF
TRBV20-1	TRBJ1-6	CSARAGGSYNSPLHF
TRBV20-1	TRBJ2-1	CSARAGTSGEYNEQFF
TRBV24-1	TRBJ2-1	CATSDADRGLGEQFF
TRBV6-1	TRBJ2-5	CASSEALRGGLETQYF
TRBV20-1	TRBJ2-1	CSALTSESDNEQFF
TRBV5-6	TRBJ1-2	CASSLDRVAYGYTF
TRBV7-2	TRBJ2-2	CASSLTGSHATGELFF
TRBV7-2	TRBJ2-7	CASRDRLSYEQYF
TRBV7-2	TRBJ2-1	CASSWDRDSGVNEQFF
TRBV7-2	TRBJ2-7	CASSLLGQELSYEQYF
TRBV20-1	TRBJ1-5	CSAKMGGNQPQHF
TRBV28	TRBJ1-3	CASSPRTASGNTIYF
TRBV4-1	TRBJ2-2	CASSQGPRPNTGELFF
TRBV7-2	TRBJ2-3	CASSPTFTDTQYF
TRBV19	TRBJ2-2	CATQQAGELFF
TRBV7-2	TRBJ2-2	CASSFRTGNTGELFF
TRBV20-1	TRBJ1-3	CSARLSDGGSGNTIYF